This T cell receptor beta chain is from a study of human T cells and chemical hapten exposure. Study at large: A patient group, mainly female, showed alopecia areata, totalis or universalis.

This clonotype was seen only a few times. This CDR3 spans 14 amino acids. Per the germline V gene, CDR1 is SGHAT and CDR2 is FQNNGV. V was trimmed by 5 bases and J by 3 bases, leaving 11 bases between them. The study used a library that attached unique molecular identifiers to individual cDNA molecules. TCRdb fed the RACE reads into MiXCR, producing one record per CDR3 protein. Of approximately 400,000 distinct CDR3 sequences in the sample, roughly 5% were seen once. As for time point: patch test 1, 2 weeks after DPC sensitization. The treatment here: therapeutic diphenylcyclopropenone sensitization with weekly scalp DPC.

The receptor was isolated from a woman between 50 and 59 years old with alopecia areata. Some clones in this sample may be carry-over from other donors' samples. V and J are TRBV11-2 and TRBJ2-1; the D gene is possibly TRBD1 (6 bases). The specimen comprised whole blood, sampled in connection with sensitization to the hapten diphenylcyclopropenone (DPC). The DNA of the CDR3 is TGTGCCAGCAGCCCCTGGACAGACTACAATGAGCAGTTCTTC. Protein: CASSPWTDYNEQFF.